These 12 T cell receptor beta chains were all obtained from the same sample, sequenced in a study of shared T cell receptors in the human thymus. This table comes from immunoSEQ multiplex PCR, and its TCRdb copy is limited to in-frame clones, with some not included. Here the sample spans roughly 700,000 clones, around nine tenths being singletons. The sample was also linked to a second study, of human thymus T cells.

Material for sequencing was thymocytes. Every receptor here comes from a boy less than two years old with a congenital heart defect.

This chain links TRBV6-1 with TRBJ2-1; a weak D match, TRBD1 (6 bases). CDR1 and CDR2 (germline): MNHNS, SASEGT. Trimming took 7 bases from V and 10 from J, leaving 20 bases between them. This CDR3 is 14 amino acids long. CDR3 in amino acids: CASIATGRQGEQFF. The CDR3 nucleotides read TGTGCCAGCATCGCTACGGGAAGGCAGGGGGAGCAGTTCTTC.

The chain couples TRBV14 to TRBJ2-1, with TRBD2 matching 8 bases. J gave up 6 bases and V 1 base, and 8 bases lay outside the gene matches. The germline V gene encodes CDR1 SGHDN and CDR2 FVKESK. CDR3 length equals 16 residues. The CDR3 sequence: CASSQGGLVQRNEQFF. Written as DNA, the CDR3 is TGTGCCAGCAGCCAAGGGGGACTAGTGCAACGCAATGAGCAGTTCTTC.

The chain links TRBV7-2 to TRBJ2-7; tentative D call: TRBD2 (6 bases). The ends were cut back, 2 bases at V and 3 bases at J, with 11 bases in the middle. The CDR3 loop spans 14 amino acids. Germline CDR1 and CDR2: SGHTA and FQGNSA. The CDR3 loop reads CASSLRRGDYEQYF. The DNA of the CDR3 is TGTGCCAGCAGCTTAAGGCGGGGTGACTACGAGCAGTACTTC.

V is TRBV6-4 and J is TRBJ2-2; the match to TRBD1 covers 7 bases. Germline V gives CDR1 MRHNA, CDR2 SNTAGT. This CDR3 comprises 15 residues. Trimming cost V 7 bases and J 6 bases; bases outside gene matches: 11. The CDR3 sequence: CASNPDREGAGELFF. The DNA of the CDR3 is TGTGCCAGCAACCCCGACAGGGAAGGGGCCGGGGAGCTGTTTTTT.

The V gene is TRBV27, the J gene TRBJ1-4, with D possibly TRBD1 on 6 matching bases. Looked up from germline, CDR1 is MNHEY and CDR2 is SMNVEV (reference sequence). V lost 1 base to trimming and J lost 1 base, with 7 bases between them. The CDR3 covers 15 residues. The CDR3 loop reads CASSLLGGTNEKLFF. CDR3 in DNA: TGTGCCAGCAGTTTATTAGGGGGAACTAATGAAAAACTGTTTTTT.

The J gene is TRBJ1-1, the V gene TRBV6-6, with 7 bases lining up with TRBD1. Trimming removed 3 bases from V and 12 bases from J; junction bases left unmatched: 13. This CDR3 contains 14 residues. CDR1 and CDR2 (germline): MNHNY, SVGAGI (reference sequence). In nucleotides, the CDR3 is TGTGCCAGCAGTTATTCCGACAGGGCAAGTGTAACTTTCTTT. Protein sequence: CASSYSDRASVTFF.

The V and J genes are TRBV18 and TRBJ2-6; 7 positions agree with TRBD1. The CDR3 covers 19 residues. Germline lookup yields CDR1 KGHSH and CDR2 LQKENI. Trimming cost V 1 base and J 0 bases; bases outside gene matches: 9. DNA of the CDR3: TGTGCCAGCTCACCACGGAGACAGGGACCTTCCTCTGGGGCCAACGTCCTGACTTTC. Amino acid sequence: CASSPRRQGPSSGANVLTF.

The rearrangement uses TRBV5-1 and TRBJ2-7; 9 nucleotides line up with TRBD2. J gave up 7 bases and V 3 bases, and 14 bases lay outside the gene matches. Germline CDR1 is SGHRS and CDR2 is YFSETQ. This CDR3 spans 16 amino acids. The CDR3 DNA sequence: TGCGCCAGCAGCTCCTCTAGCGGCGGGAGGGCCAGGGAGCAGTACTTC. As protein: CASSSSSGGRAREQYF.

The chain employs TRBV4-3 and TRBJ2-7; 12 bases are a match to TRBD2. This CDR3 region has 17 residues. Germline trimming cut 0 bases from V and 5 bases from J; bases unmatched to any gene: 8. In germline, CDR1 is LGHNA, CDR2 YSLEER. The CDR3 sequence is CASSQESRTSGTNEQYF. The CDR3 DNA reads TGCGCCAGCAGCCAAGAGAGCCGGACTAGCGGGACCAACGAGCAGTACTTC.

V gene TRBV29-1 combines with J gene TRBJ2-7; 10 positions agree with TRBD2. After removal of 0 bases from V and 0 bases from J, the junction contained 2 bases not matched to a gene. The CDR3 consists of 15 residues. CDR1 is SQVTM, CDR2 ANQGSEA, per germline. In DNA form, the CDR3 reads TGCAGCGTTGAAGAAGCGGGAGGGAGCTCCTACGAGCAGTACTTC. Protein sequence: CSVEEAGGSSYEQYF.

V usage is TRBV6-4 and J usage is TRBJ1-3; D gene uncertain. The V end lost 3 bases, the J end lost 0 bases, and 9 bases lay between the germline ends. Germline lookup yields CDR1 MRHNA and CDR2 SNTAGT. The CDR3 has 15 residues. Here the CDR3 DNA reads TGTGCCAGCAGTGAGAGCCTTCGCTCTGGAAACACCATATATTTT. This encodes CASSESLRSGNTIYF.

The chain has TRBV7-2 and TRBJ1-1; the D is unclear. V was clipped by 3 bases and J by 5 bases, with 13 bases between them. CDR1 SGHTA and CDR2 FQGNSA come from the germline V gene. This CDR3 region has 14 residues. CDR3 in amino acids: CASSFGRVRTEAFF. The CDR3 region has the DNA TGTGCCAGCAGCTTTGGGAGGGTGCGGACTGAAGCTTTCTTT.